Presented here are 12 T cell receptor beta chains from one specimen sequenced in a study of CD8 T cells in ankylosing spondylitis. Via MiXCR, TCRdb re-called the 5' RACE reads, giving one row per CDR3 protein. The sample has fewer than 250,000 distinct CDR3 sequences, more than 25% seen once. The sequencing sample was made of blood, either unsorted or a sorted T cell fraction (not recorded which). The receptor source for this set is a male donor with ankylosing spondylitis or in good health (not recorded which).

This clonotype was counted ten times or more. V gene TRBV6-5 combines with J gene TRBJ2-5; 8 bases match TRBD1. This CDR3 has 14 residues. After removal of 0 bases from V and 5 bases from J, the junction contained 2 bases not matched to a gene. Germline loops: CDR1 MNHEY, CDR2 SVGAGI. CDR3 loop: CASSYSRTGETQYF. The DNA for the CDR3 is TGTGCCAGCAGTTACTCCCGGACAGGGGAGACCCAGTACTTC.

In this sample, this clonotype turned up many times. The chain uses TRBV14 and TRBJ2-5, with no clear D. Per the germline V gene, CDR1 is SGHDN and CDR2 is FVKESK. Trimming removed 1 base at V and 5 bases at J, with 11 bases between. CDR3 length: 14 amino acids. The CDR3 region has the DNA TGTGCCAGCAGCCAAGGGGCCAGAAGTGAGACCCAGTACTTC. Residues: CASSQGARSETQYF.

This clonotype came up a few times. The chain couples TRBV3-1 to TRBJ2-1; D might be TRBD1 (6 bases). Per the germline V gene, CDR1 is LGHDT and CDR2 is YNNKEL (reference sequence). V was cut by 4 bases and J by 0 bases, with 16 bases left in between. CDR3 size: 17 residues. The CDR3 nucleotides are TGTGCCAGCAGCCGTACCGGGACAAAGAGCTCCTACAATGAGCAGTTCTTC. Protein: CASSRTGTKSSYNEQFF.

The chain combines TRBV12-3 or TRBV12-4 with TRBJ2-1; D ambiguous. Deletions cut 6 bases from V and 8 bases from J, with 17 bases between. There are 14 residues in the CDR3. The CDR3 sequence is CASSSPGSTHEQFF. In nucleotides, the CDR3 is TGTGCCAGCAGCTCCCCGGGCTCCACCCATGAGCAGTTCTTC.

This clonotype was seen ten or more times. The chain couples TRBV5-1 to TRBJ2-7; 9 bases are a match to TRBD2. CDR1 SGHRS and CDR2 YFSETQ come from the germline V gene. V trimming: 1 base; J trimming: 6 bases; junction bases outside the gene matches: 8. There are 15 residues in the CDR3. Here the CDR3 DNA reads TGCGCCAGCAGCTTGAACGTAGCGGGAGCTGCCGAGCAGTACTTC. It codes for CASSLNVAGAAEQYF. The entire variable domain, with the rest obtained from reference TRBV5-1 and TRBJ2-7, is as follows: KAGVTQTPRYLIKTRGQQVTLSCSPISGHRSVSWYQQTPGQGLQFLFEYFSETQRNKGNFPGRFSGRQFSNSRSEMNVSTLELGDSALYLCASSLNVAGAAEQYFGPGTRLTVT.

The chain recombines TRBV20-1 with TRBJ2-2, with 10 positions matching TRBD1. CDR1 is DFQATT and CDR2 is SNEGSKA in the germline V gene (reference sequence). This CDR3 has 14 amino acids. The V segment lost 4 bases and the J segment 6 bases; nucleotides outside the gene matches: 5. CDR3 sequence (DNA): TGCAGTGCTAAGAGGACAGGGGGTTCCGGGGAGCTGTTTTTT. This gives the protein CSAKRTGGSGELFF.

The chain links TRBV29-1 to TRBJ2-3, with D possibly matching TRBD2 (5 bases). There are 17 residues in the CDR3. V was shortened by 0 bases and J by 4 bases, with 20 bases between the two germline ends. CDR1 is SQVTM and CDR2 is ANQGSEA in the germline V gene. The CDR3 nucleotides read TGCAGCGTTGAAGATCGGTCAGGAAGAGGGTCACCAGATACGCAGTATTTT. It specifies CSVEDRSGRGSPDTQYF.

There are many counts of this clonotype. The J gene is TRBJ2-3, the V gene TRBV24-1; D remains unclear. The V end lost 1 base, the J end lost 2 bases, and 3 bases lay between the germline ends. The CDR3 sequence is 13 residues long. Germline CDR1 KGHDR, CDR2 SFDVKD. As DNA, the CDR3 is TGTGCCACCAGTGATTTACTCACAGATACGCAGTATTTT. Encoded protein: CATSDLLTDTQYF.

This clonotype was counted only a few times. The CDR3 reads CSARGGNIYNEQFF. As DNA, the CDR3 is TGCAGTGCTAGAGGAGGGAATATTTACAATGAGCAGTTCTTC. The V call is TRBV20-1, the J call TRBJ2-1, with D possibly being TRBD2 (5 bases). V lost 1 base to trimming and J lost 4 bases, with 11 bases between them. This CDR3 region has 14 residues. Per the germline V gene, CDR1 is DFQATT and CDR2 is SNEGSKA (reference sequence).

The chain couples TRBV7-2 to TRBJ2-1, with 7 bases aligning to TRBD2. Trimming at V came to 1 base and at J to 10 bases, leaving 4 bases not matched to a gene. Germline CDR1 reads SGHTA; CDR2 reads FQGNSA. The CDR3 totals 13 residues. CDR3 sequence: CASSLVGGGEQFF. The CDR3 bases are TGTGCCAGCAGCTTAGTTGGGGGGGGAGAGCAGTTCTTC.

This clonotype has at least ten counts. This rearrangement joins TRBV15 to TRBJ2-1, with 10 bases aligning to TRBD2. The CDR3 runs to 18 residues. V shed 0 bases and J 3 bases; nucleotides not matched to a gene: 8. Germline V gives CDR1 LNHNV, CDR2 YYDKDF (reference sequence). CDR3: CATSRDLESGRVYNEQFF. The CDR3 DNA reads as TGTGCCACCAGCAGAGATCTAGAGAGCGGGAGGGTCTACAATGAGCAGTTCTTC.

This chain's CDR3 is CASSPPGQGDNEQFF. CDR3 in DNA: TGCGCCAGCAGCCCACCGGGACAGGGGGACAATGAGCAGTTCTTC. The chain carries TRBV4-1 and TRBJ2-1; 11 positions match TRBD1. V shed 4 bases, J shed 5 bases, and the junction held 4 bases outside the gene matches. CDR1 and CDR2 (germline): MGHRA, YSYEKL. The CDR3 consists of 15 residues.